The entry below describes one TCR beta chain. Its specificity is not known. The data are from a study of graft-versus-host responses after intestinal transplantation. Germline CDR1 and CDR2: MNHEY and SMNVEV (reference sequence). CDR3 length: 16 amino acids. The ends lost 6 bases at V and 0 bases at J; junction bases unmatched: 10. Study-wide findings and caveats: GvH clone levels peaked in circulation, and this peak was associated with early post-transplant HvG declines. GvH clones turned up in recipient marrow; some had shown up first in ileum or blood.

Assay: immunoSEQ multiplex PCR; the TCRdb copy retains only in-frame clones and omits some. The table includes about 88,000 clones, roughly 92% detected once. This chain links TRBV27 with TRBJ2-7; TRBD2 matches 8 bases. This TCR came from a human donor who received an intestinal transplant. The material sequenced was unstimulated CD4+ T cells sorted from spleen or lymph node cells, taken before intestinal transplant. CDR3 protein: CASSRRAGGYSYEQYF. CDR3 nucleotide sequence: TGTGCCAGCAGCCGACGGGCGGGAGGATACTCCTACGAGCAGTACTTC.